The 23 T cell receptor beta chains in this list originate from one sample, sequenced in a study of post-analysis software for immune sequencing data. The authors incorporated unique molecular identifiers into the TCR beta cDNA libraries. TCRdb processed the PCR reads anew with MiXCR; each CDR3 protein has one entry. The sample holds approximately 460,000 distinct CDR3 sequences, around 40% seen once. No antigen is known for these receptors. Regarding the study as a whole: TRBV5-6, TRBV5-1 and TRBV20-1 belonged to a set of about five TRBV segments that were more frequent in patients than controls.

The sequencing sample was made of blood. The receptors originated from a girl aged 5 to 17 with multiple sclerosis.

V is TRBV27 and J is TRBJ2-5; no reliable D call. Judging by the DNA end, TRBJ2-7 fits better; the J call may be wrong. Germline values: CDR1 MNHEY, CDR2 SMNVEV (reference sequence). The CDR3 length is 14 residues. The CDR3 DNA is TGTGCCAGCAGTTTGGTAGAGCCGTTCGGCGAGCAGTACTTC. It translates to CASSLVEPFGEQYF.

In DNA form, the CDR3 reads TGTGCCAGCAGCCTCACAGGGGGAGGTCCTGAAGCTTTCTTT. This encodes CASSLTGGGPEAFF. The chain combines TRBV14 with TRBJ1-1; 8 bases match TRBD1. CDR1 and CDR2 from the germline V gene are SGHDN and FVKESK. V was pared by 4 bases and J by 6 bases, with 7 bases of the junction left unmatched. This CDR3 contains 14 residues.

The V and J genes are TRBV4-1 and TRBJ2-1; no reliable D call. With 0 bases removed from V and 3 bases from J, the gap between germline ends came to 15 bases. Germline CDR1 reads MGHRA; CDR2 reads YSYEKL. The CDR3 is 17 residues long. CDR3 bases: TGCGCCAGCAGCCAAGATGCTGGGCGGAGATACTACAATGAGCAGTTCTTC. Translation gives CASSQDAGRRYYNEQFF.

The chain employs TRBV9 and TRBJ2-1, with a possible D match to TRBD2 (5 bases). CDR3 size: 14 residues. V shed 6 bases and J shed 4 bases, with 14 bases lying between them. Looked up from germline, CDR1 is SGDLS and CDR2 is YYNGEE. The CDR3 DNA reads TGTGCCAGCAAGCGAGAGGGATTGTACAATGAGCAGTTCTTC. Translating gives CASKREGLYNEQFF.

There are a few counts of this clonotype. The chain uses TRBV7-2 and TRBJ1-4, with D unclear. This CDR3 is 14 amino acids long. Trimming removed 4 bases at V and 5 bases at J, with 11 bases between. Germline CDR1 reads SGHTA; CDR2 reads FQGNSA. In nucleotides, the CDR3 is TGTGCCAGCAGCTCGGACGGACGAAATGAAAAACTGTTTTTT. Amino acids: CASSSDGRNEKLFF.

This chain joins TRBV12-3 or TRBV12-4 and TRBJ1-6; maybe TRBD1 (5 bases). V was cut by 1 base and J by 7 bases, with 14 bases left in between. This CDR3 region has 16 residues. The CDR3 spells CASSLVFQGSNSPLHF. DNA of the CDR3: TGTGCCAGCAGTTTAGTATTCCAGGGATCGAATTCACCCCTCCACTTT.

V gene TRBV28 combines with J gene TRBJ2-7; no clear D gene. From germline, CDR1 is MDHEN and CDR2 SYDVKM. CDR3 length: 15 residues. V dropped 8 bases and J dropped 4 bases, with 21 bases sitting between them. CDR3 nucleotide sequence: TGTGCCAGCCGAGCGAAGATCTCCATCGGGTACGAGCAGTACTTC. This translates into CASRAKISIGYEQYF.

The chain uses TRBV12-3 or TRBV12-4 and TRBJ2-3; 11 nucleotides line up with TRBD2. With 7 bases clipped from V and 3 bases from J, the junction kept 6 bases outside the gene matches. The CDR3 extends over 15 amino acids. CDR3 in DNA: TGTGCCAGCAATCTAACTAGCGGGAGTACAGATACGCAGTATTTT. Residues: CASNLTSGSTDTQYF.

This clonotype was counted only a few times. The chain combines TRBV6-1 with TRBJ2-1; no definite D call. CDR3 size: 13 residues. V was trimmed by 8 bases and J by 1 base, leaving 9 bases between them. Germline CDR1 reads MNHNS; CDR2 reads SASEGT. CDR3 sequence: CASGGQSYNEQFF. As DNA, the CDR3 is TGTGCCAGCGGTGGCCAGTCCTACAATGAGCAGTTCTTC.

A few counts support this clonotype. This chain uses TRBV29-1 with TRBJ1-2; D ambiguous. CDR3 length: 10 residues. In germline, CDR1 is SQVTM, CDR2 ANQGSEA. The V end was cut by 1 base, the J end by 5 bases, with 2 bases between. The CDR3 bases are TGCAGCGTTGAAGGGTATGGCTACACCTTC. As protein: CSVEGYGYTF. The full variable domain, rest sourced from reference TRBV29-1 and TRBJ1-2, is SAVISQKPSRDICQRGTSLTIQCQVDSQVTMMFWYRQQPGQSLTLIATANQGSEATYESGFVIDKFPISRPNLTFSTLTVSNMSPEDSSIYLCSVEGYGYTFGSGTRLTVV.

J is TRBJ1-5 and V is TRBV6-2 or TRBV6-3; 7 bases align to TRBD1. From germline, CDR1 is MNHEY and CDR2 SVGEGT. This CDR3 has 14 residues. The ends lost 4 bases at V and 5 bases at J; junction bases unmatched: 5. CDR3: CASSSGGFYQPQHF. The DNA for the CDR3 is TGTGCCAGCAGTTCAGGGGGTTTCTATCAGCCCCAGCATTTT.

This sequence joins TRBV10-3 and TRBJ1-4, with D possibly matching TRBD1 (5 bases). Per the germline V gene, CDR1 is ENHRY and CDR2 is SYGVKD. The CDR3 contains 14 residues. Trimming removed 9 bases from V and 8 bases from J, with 19 bases in between. The CDR3 nucleotides read TGTGCCATTAGAGCGGGCAGGGAAGCCGAAAAACTGTTTTTT. This codes for CAIRAGREAEKLFF.

The DNA of the CDR3 is TGTGCCAGCAGCCAGACTAGCGGGAGAATAAATGAGCAGTTCTTC. The encoded protein is CASSQTSGRINEQFF. This rearrangement joins TRBV6-6 to TRBJ2-1, with 12 bases lining up with TRBD2. V shed 6 bases, J shed 7 bases, and the junction held 7 bases outside the gene matches. CDR3 size: 15 residues. Germline-derived CDR1 and CDR2 are MNHNY and SVGAGI (reference sequence).

This clonotype was counted a few times. The V call is TRBV28, the J call TRBJ2-3, with 8 nucleotides matching TRBD2. The CDR3 spans 16 residues. The V gene end was trimmed by 7 bases and the J gene end by 0 bases; junction bases not matched to a gene: 9. Germline CDR1 is MDHEN and CDR2 is SYDVKM. As DNA, the CDR3 is TGTGCCAGCATCACCCGGGCTAGCGGGAGCACAGATACGCAGTATTTT. Protein product: CASITRASGSTDTQYF.

Turning to this clonotype: The junction departs from germline at one end; a sequencing error may be responsible. V and J are TRBV3-1 and TRBJ2-6; maybe TRBD1 (5 bases). CDR3 length equals 18 residues. In germline, CDR1 is LGHDT, CDR2 YNNKEL (reference sequence). This CDR3 is CASSQDDGALSGANVRTF. In DNA, the CDR3 is TGTGCCAGCAGCCAAGACGACGGTGCCCTCTCTGGGGCCAACGTCCGGACTTTC.

The CDR3 nucleotides read TGTGCCAGCAGCTTACCCAGCATGGAGACCCAGTACTTC. Translation gives CASSLPSMETQYF. This chain links TRBV7-2 with TRBJ2-7, with D unresolved. The DNA end favors TRBJ2-5, so the J call may be wrong. The length of the CDR3 is 13 residues. Germline CDR1 reads SGHTA; CDR2 reads FQGNSA.

V gene TRBV7-9 combines with J gene TRBJ2-7; 8 bases are shared with TRBD2. CDR3 length equals 15 residues. Germline V gene sequence: CDR1 SEHNR, CDR2 FQNEAQ (reference sequence). The trim removed 1 base at V and 2 bases at J, leaving 4 bases unmatched. The CDR3 DNA sequence: TGTGCCAGCAGCTTAGGGGGTAGCGGGGCCTACGAGCAGTACTTC. It is translated as CASSLGGSGAYEQYF.

The chain couples TRBV7-9 to TRBJ1-4; D gene uncertain. V lost 1 base and J lost 8, with 14 bases in between. In germline, CDR1 is SEHNR, CDR2 FQNEAQ (reference sequence). CDR3 size: 15 residues. This CDR3 is CASSLGLGREEKLFF. The CDR3, as DNA: TGTGCCAGCAGCTTAGGGCTGGGGAGAGAGGAAAAACTGTTTTTT.

This clonotype was seen more than once but under ten times. The chain links TRBV29-1 to TRBJ2-1; TRBD1 aligns across 7 bases. The CDR3 extends over 15 amino acids. V lost 3 bases to trimming and J lost 7 bases; unmatched junction nucleotides: 12. Germline V gene data show CDR1 as SQVTM and CDR2 as ANQGSEA. CDR3 residues: CSVEGTESAWNEQFF. CDR3 bases: TGCAGCGTTGAGGGGACAGAGTCTGCTTGGAATGAGCAGTTCTTC.

The gene calls are TRBV5-1 and TRBJ2-3; D may be TRBD1 or TRBD2 (5 bases each). Germline values: CDR1 SGHRS, CDR2 YFSETQ. The CDR3 is 15 amino acids. V gave up 4 bases and J gave up 6 bases, with 18 bases separating them. The CDR3 DNA sequence: TGCGCCAGCAGCCCCGGGGCGAGCGGTAAGGATACGCAGTATTTT. Protein: CASSPGASGKDTQYF.

This clonotype was counted only a few times. This chain connects TRBV28 to TRBJ1-5; D call uncertain. CDR3 length: 12 amino acids. Germline V gene lookup returns CDR1 MDHEN and CDR2 SYDVKM. Trimming cost V 8 bases and J 7 bases, with 12 bases left between them. CDR3 loop: CASGQLYQPQHF. The CDR3 DNA reads TGTGCCAGCGGGCAGCTCTACCAGCCCCAGCATTTT. The variable domain in full, with the rest retrieved from reference TRBV28 and TRBJ1-5, is DVKVTQSSRYLVKRTGEKVFLECVQDMDHENMFWYRQDPGLGLRLIYFSYDVKMKEKGDIPEGYSVSREKKERFSLILESASTNQTSMYLCASGQLYQPQHFGDGTRLSIL.

The J gene is TRBJ2-1, the V gene TRBV9; weak D call: TRBD2 (6 bases). Germline values: CDR1 SGDLS, CDR2 YYNGEE. The CDR3 sequence is 15 residues long. V dropped 3 bases and J dropped 0 bases, with 10 bases sitting between them. The CDR3 DNA follows: TGTGCCAGCAGCGCAGCGCGGGGCTCCTACAATGAGCAGTTCTTC. Its protein is CASSAARGSYNEQFF.

This chain uses TRBV29-1 with TRBJ2-5; 9 nucleotides match TRBD1. The CDR3 covers 13 residues. Losses at the gene ends were 7 bases for V and 4 bases for J; bases not matched to a gene: 7. Germline lookup yields CDR1 SQVTM and CDR2 ANQGSEA. CDR3 DNA: TGCAGCGGAACAGGGGGCGAGTTAGAGACCCAGTACTTC. This codes for CSGTGGELETQYF. Full variable domain (remainder filled in from reference TRBV29-1 and TRBJ2-5): SAVISQKPSRDICQRGTSLTIQCQVDSQVTMMFWYRQQPGQSLTLIATANQGSEATYESGFVIDKFPISRPNLTFSTLTVSNMSPEDSSIYLCSGTGGELETQYFGPGTRLLVL.